This is a list of T cell receptor beta chains from one sample in a study of blood T cells in healthy people across ages. TCRdb reprocessed the 5' RACE reads via MiXCR and lists one record per CDR3 protein. The profile shows approximately 2,000,000 distinct CDR3 sequences, about two fifths of them singletons. Sequenced material: blood. The origin of the receptors is a human donor in good health. CDR3s include the opening cysteine and the closing phenylalanine or tryptophan. The order of the fields is J gene, clone size, V gene, D gene, CDR3 protein, CDR3 DNA. D genes are given only for firm matches. Part of the rows lack a size; the others show once, few, many or a class for expanded clones.

TRBJ1-6 | - | TRBV10-2 | - | CASSNQGMAPLHF | TGCGCCAGCAGTAACCAGGGGATGGCACCCCTCCACTTT
TRBJ2-3 | - | TRBV7-9 | - | CACSPGLSTDTQYF | TGTGCCTGCAGCCCCGGACTTAGCACAGATACGCAGTATTTT
TRBJ2-3 | - | TRBV20-1 | TRBD2 | CSASPWTSGGDTQYF | TGCAGTGCTAGTCCCTGGACTAGCGGGGGAGATACGCAGTATTTT
TRBJ2-1 | once | TRBV4-3 | - | CACSQAAGCNEQFF | TGCGCCTGCAGCCAAGCAGCGGGTTGTAATGAGCAGTTCTTC
TRBJ1-2 | few | TRBV10-3 | - | CAISESAEGTSYGYTF | TGTGCCATCAGTGAGTCGGCAGAAGGGACGTCCTATGGCTACACCTTC
TRBJ2-3 | - | TRBV20-1 | TRBD2 | CSADGLADTDTQYF | TGCAGTGCTGACGGACTAGCGGACACAGATACGCAGTATTTT
TRBJ2-7 | - | TRBV7-9 | - | CASSFQGAAQYF | TGTGCCAGCAGCTTTCAGGGTGCAGCCCAGTACTTC
TRBJ1-5 | few | TRBV6-5 | - | CASSERYGSNQPQHF | TGTGCCAGCAGTGAACGGTATGGGAGCAATCAGCCCCAGCATTTT
TRBJ1-2 | - | TRBV12-3/TRBV12-4 | TRBD1 | CASSLQDRGSGYTF | TGTGCCAGCAGTTTACAGGACAGGGGTTCAGGCTACACCTTC
TRBJ2-7 | - | TRBV4-1 | TRBD2 | CASSQEKAGGLYEQYF | TGCGCCAGCAGCCAAGAAAAAGCGGGGGGCCTTTACGAGCAGTACTTC
TRBJ2-5 | few | TRBV10-3 | - | CAISEIVAETQYF | TGTGCCATCAGTGAAATAGTAGCGGAGACCCAGTACTTC
TRBJ1-1 | - | TRBV15 | - | CATSRAGSLDTEAFF | TGTGCCACCAGCAGAGCCGGGTCCCTCGACACTGAAGCTTTCTTT
TRBJ1-2 | - | TRBV6-5 | TRBD1 | CASTYATGGEGGYTF | TGTGCCAGCACATACGCGACAGGGGGCGAGGGTGGCTACACCTTC
TRBJ2-7 | few | TRBV12-3/TRBV12-4 | - | CASTPGVGVSYEQYF | TGTGCCAGCACCCCAGGGGTAGGGGTATCCTACGAGCAGTACTTC
TRBJ2-1 | many | TRBV13 | - | CASSLGREDEQFF | TGTGCCAGCAGCTTAGGCCGTGAGGATGAGCAGTTCTTC
TRBJ2-3 | few | TRBV12-3/TRBV12-4 | - | CASSHGAAGTQYF | TGTGCCAGCAGCCACGGGGCGGCAGGTACGCAGTATTTT
TRBJ2-7 | - | TRBV28 | TRBD2 | CASRPAGGSYEQYF | TGTGCCAGCAGGCCAGCGGGGGGCTCCTACGAGCAGTACTTC
TRBJ2-1 | many | TRBV11-2 | - | CASSLVRDEQFF | TGTGCCAGCAGCTTAGTCAGGGATGAGCAGTTCTTC
TRBJ1-1 | - | TRBV20-1 | TRBD1 | CSARPGQVMNLAEAFF | TGCAGTGCTAGACCCGGACAGGTAATGAATCTGGCTGAAGCTTTCTTT
TRBJ2-7 | few | TRBV20-1 | - | CSARDPTTGNNYEQYF | TGCAGTGCTAGAGACCCTACTACAGGGAATAACTACGAGCAGTACTTC
TRBJ2-7 | - | TRBV28 | - | CASSLFVGRTYEQYF | TGTGCCAGCAGTTTGTTCGTTGGCAGGACCTACGAGCAGTACTTC
TRBJ1-2 | - | TRBV9 | TRBD1 | CASSESPGGLVYGYTF | TGTGCCAGCAGCGAGAGCCCAGGGGGATTGGTCTATGGCTACACCTTC
TRBJ2-2 | - | TRBV2 | TRBD1 | CASSGPTPGDRVDAGELFF | TGTGCCAGCAGCGGGCCCACTCCCGGGGACAGGGTGGACGCCGGGGAGCTGTTTTTT
TRBJ1-2 | - | TRBV10-3 | - | CAISDPGGGYTF | TGTGCCATCAGTGACCCGGGTGGTGGCTACACCTTC
TRBJ2-7 | - | TRBV3-1 | - | CAISAEGRTTYEQYF | TGTGCCATCAGCGCTGAGGGGCGGACAACCTACGAGCAGTACTTC
TRBJ2-1 | - | TRBV7-2 | - | CASSLYTYEQFF | TGTGCCAGCAGCTTATATACCTATGAGCAGTTCTTC
TRBJ2-7 | - | TRBV20-1 | - | CSAPGGASYEQYF | TGCAGTGCCCCGGGGGGCGCATCCTACGAGCAGTACTTC
TRBJ2-3 | - | TRBV3-1 | - | CASSQLVVGSGRGPSTDTQYF | TGTGCCAGCAGCCAATTGGTTGTTGGGTCAGGAAGAGGGCCTAGCACAGATACGCAGTATTTT
TRBJ2-4 | few | TRBV4-1 | - | CASSQYPGPIAKNIQYF | TGCGCCAGCAGCCAATACCCGGGACCTATAGCCAAAAACATTCAGTACTTC
TRBJ2-1 | - | TRBV6-5 | TRBD2 | CASSPGTSGENEQFF | TGTGCCAGCAGCCCGGGGACTAGCGGGGAGAATGAGCAGTTCTTC
TRBJ2-3 | - | TRBV5-1 | TRBD2 | CASSFTGLAGASRTDTQYF | TGCGCCAGCAGCTTTACGGGACTAGCGGGGGCTAGCCGCACAGATACGCAGTATTTT
TRBJ1-6 | few | TRBV28 | TRBD1 | CASLRTGTDNSPLHF | TGTGCCAGCCTCCGGACCGGGACAGATAATTCACCCCTCCACTTT
TRBJ2-7 | - | TRBV7-3 | - | CASSTRLAGGGEQYF | TGCGCCAGCAGCACAAGACTAGCCGGAGGGGGCGAGCAGTACTTC
TRBJ2-1 | - | TRBV20-1 | TRBD1 | CSATDRGTYNEQFF | TGCAGTGCCACGGACAGGGGGACGTACAATGAGCAGTTCTTC
TRBJ1-6 | - | TRBV29-1 | - | CSVITGNLTLHF | TGCAGCGTGATAACCGGGAACCTCACCCTCCACTTT
TRBJ2-1 | few | TRBV20-1 | - | CSASISGTYVNEQFF | TGCAGTGCTTCGATTAGCGGCACCTACGTCAATGAGCAGTTCTTC
TRBJ1-2 | few | TRBV29-1 | - | CSVMAGNYGYTF | TGCAGCGTTATGGCGGGAAACTATGGCTACACCTTC
TRBJ2-7 | few | TRBV6-2/TRBV6-3 | TRBD1 | CASRFSGTDSYEQYF | TGTGCCAGCCGCTTCTCCGGGACAGACTCCTACGAGCAGTACTTC
TRBJ2-1 | - | TRBV29-1 | TRBD1 | CSTTGQFDEQFF | TGCAGCACGACGGGACAGTTCGATGAGCAGTTCTTC
TRBJ2-3 | - | TRBV4-1 | - | CASSTRDPGTDTQYF | TGCGCCAGCAGCACCCGGGACCCAGGCACAGATACGCAGTATTTT
TRBJ2-1 | few | TRBV14 | - | CASSEVGEGQFF | TGTGCCAGCAGCGAGGTAGGGGAAGGGCAGTTCTTC
TRBJ2-6 | - | TRBV6-4 | - | CASSDRPSSGANVLTF | TGTGCCAGCAGTGACAGGCCGAGCTCTGGGGCCAACGTCCTGACTTTC
TRBJ1-5 | few | TRBV27 | - | CASGKSSGTVSNQPQHF | TGTGCCAGTGGGAAAAGTTCAGGAACAGTAAGCAATCAGCCCCAGCATTTT
TRBJ2-7 | - | TRBV5-1 | TRBD2 | CASSPGGFGEQYF | TGCGCCAGCAGCCCCGGGGGGTTCGGCGAGCAGTACTTC
TRBJ2-1 | - | TRBV27 | - | CASGPRTSYNEQFF | TGTGCCAGCGGACCGAGGACATCCTACAATGAGCAGTTCTTC
TRBJ2-1 | - | TRBV3-1 | - | CASSLPGVRPDNEQFF | TGTGCCAGCAGCCTCCCGGGGGTTCGCCCCGACAATGAGCAGTTCTTC
TRBJ1-6 | few | TRBV10-3 | - | CAISGSMSPLHF | TGTGCCATCAGTGGGTCGATGTCACCCCTCCACTTT
TRBJ2-7 | - | TRBV27 | TRBD1 | CASRQIPPRDSFEQYF | TGTGCCAGCAGACAAATCCCTCCACGGGACAGTTTCGAGCAGTACTTC
TRBJ1-4 | few | TRBV4-2 | - | CASSQDSQNEKLFF | TGTGCCAGCAGCCAAGATAGTCAGAATGAAAAACTGTTTTTT
TRBJ2-7 | few | TRBV7-8 | - | CASSLVGAPRDEQYF | TGTGCCAGCAGCTTAGTAGGGGCACCGAGGGACGAGCAGTACTTC
TRBJ2-3 | - | TRBV10-3 | TRBD2 | CAISGASGVSDTQYF | TGTGCCATCAGCGGGGCCAGCGGGGTATCAGATACGCAGTATTTT
TRBJ1-3 | once | TRBV29-1 | - | CSASGARSGNTIYF | TGCAGCGCCTCGGGGGCGAGATCTGGAAACACCATATATTTT